Sequencing of this T cell receptor beta chain was carried out in a study of T cell changes during pregnancy in multiple sclerosis (dated by TCRdb to the late 2010s). Looking at the study overall: In women with multiple sclerosis, the researchers looked at how the T cell repertoire shifted as pregnancy progressed.

The germline V and J ends show losses of 4 bases and 4 bases respectively, and no gene match explains 14 bases of the junction. The germline V gene (reference sequence) yields LNHDA for CDR1 and SQIVND for CDR2. The CDR3 goes from the cysteine to the phenylalanine over 18 residues. Kept here is only the CDR3 DNA, which spans 54 bases and is read in frame from base 1. A remark on this clone: Its antigen is still unknown. Qualities for individual bases were not recorded, and no much larger clone is one base off.

Library generation was performed with the immunoSEQ multiplex PCR assay. TCRdb stores this immuneACCESS table with in-frame sequences only. Part of the clones is absent; in the studies checked, under half of the shortfall reflects unresolved V genes, and no reason is known for the rest. The sample table holds 50,000 or so clones, of which 93% were seen once. Around 1.9% of the sample rests with the top ten. This clonotype originated in a female donor with multiple sclerosis, enrolled in a pregnancy study. The rearranged chain carries TRBV19 and TRBJ2-2; the junction holds 8 bases that match TRBD2. The sequences come from peripheral blood, collected in the second trimester of pregnancy. The DNA reads TGTGCCAGTAGTACGGACGGCGGTAGGCGGGAGGCCACCGGGGAGCTGTTTTTT. This gives the protein CASSTDGGRREATGELFF.